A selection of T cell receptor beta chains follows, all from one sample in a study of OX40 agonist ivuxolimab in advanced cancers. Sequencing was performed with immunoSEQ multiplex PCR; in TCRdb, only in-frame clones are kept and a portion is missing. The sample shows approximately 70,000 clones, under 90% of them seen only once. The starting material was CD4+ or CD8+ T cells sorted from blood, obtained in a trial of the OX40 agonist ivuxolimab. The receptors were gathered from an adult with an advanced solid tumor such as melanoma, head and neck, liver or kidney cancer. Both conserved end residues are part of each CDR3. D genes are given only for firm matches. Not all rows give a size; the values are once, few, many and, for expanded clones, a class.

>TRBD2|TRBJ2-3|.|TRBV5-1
CASSLTSGGTDTQYF
TGCGCCAGCAGCCTGACTAGCGGGGGGACAGATACGCAGTATTTT
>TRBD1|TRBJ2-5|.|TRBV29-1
CSVEDLLSTGGPETQYF
TGCAGCGTTGAAGATCTCCTTTCGACAGGGGGCCCAGAGACCCAGTACTTC
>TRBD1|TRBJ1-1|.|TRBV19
CASSIRTGHPFEAFF
TGTGCCAGTAGTATTCGGACAGGGCACCCATTTGAAGCTTTCTTT
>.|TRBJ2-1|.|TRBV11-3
CASSFGRGGFNEQFF
TGTGCCAGCAGCTTTGGCAGGGGGGGCTTTAATGAGCAGTTCTTC
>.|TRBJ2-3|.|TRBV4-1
CASSQDAGFTDTQYF
TGCGCCAGCAGCCAAGATGCAGGGTTCACAGATACGCAGTATTTT
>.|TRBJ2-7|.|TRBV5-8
CASSRAGFGSGYEQYF
TGTGCCAGCAGCCGGGCCGGGTTTGGGAGTGGTTACGAGCAGTACTTC
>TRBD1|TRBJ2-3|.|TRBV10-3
CAISDFDRGSTDTQYF
TGTGCCATCAGTGATTTTGACAGGGGAAGCACAGATACGCAGTATTTT
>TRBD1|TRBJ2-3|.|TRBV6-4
CASSAMTGGTDTQYF
TGTGCCAGCAGTGCGATGACAGGGGGAACAGATACGCAGTATTTT
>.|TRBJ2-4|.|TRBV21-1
CASSSIMGAQGYRSLAKNIQYF
TGTGCCAGCAGCTCCATCATGGGTGCACAGGGGTACAGGTCACTAGCCAAAAACATTCAGTACTTC
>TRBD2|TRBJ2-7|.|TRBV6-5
CASSNEGGGVLEQYF
TGTGCCAGCAGTAATGAGGGCGGGGGGGTGCTCGAGCAGTACTTC
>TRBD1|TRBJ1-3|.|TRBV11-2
CASSLGTGSGNTIYF
TGTGCCAGCAGCTTAGGGACAGGGAGCGGAAACACCATATATTTT
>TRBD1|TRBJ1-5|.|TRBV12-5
CASGTGEPQHF
TGTGCTAGTGGGACAGGGGAACCCCAGCATTTT
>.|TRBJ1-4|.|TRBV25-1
CASSDYLGYEKLFF
TGTGCCAGCAGTGATTACCTGGGGTATGAAAAACTGTTTTTT
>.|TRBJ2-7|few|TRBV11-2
CASSLQTAYEQYF
TGTGCCAGCAGCTTACAGACTGCCTACGAGCAGTACTTC
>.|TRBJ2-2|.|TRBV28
CASITGPGELFF
TGTGCCAGCATCACGGGGCCCGGGGAGCTGTTTTTT
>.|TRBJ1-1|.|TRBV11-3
CASSPDPPALAQEAFF
TGTGCCAGCAGCCCTGACCCACCGGCCCTCGCACAGGAAGCTTTCTTT
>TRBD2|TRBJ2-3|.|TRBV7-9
CASSLVSGTTTDTQYF
TGTGCCAGCAGCTTAGTCTCCGGGACTACTACAGATACGCAGTATTTT
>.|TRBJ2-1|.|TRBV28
CASSPHSYNEQFF
TGTGCCAGCAGTCCCCACTCCTACAATGAGCAGTTCTTC
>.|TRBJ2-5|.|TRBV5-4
CASSLDVGETQYF
TGTGCCAGCAGCTTGGATGTGGGGGAGACCCAGTACTTC
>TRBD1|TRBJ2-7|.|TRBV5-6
CASSLTLGTGGNYEQYF
TGTGCCAGCAGCTTGACCCTAGGGACAGGGGGTAACTACGAGCAGTACTTC
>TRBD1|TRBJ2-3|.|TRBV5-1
CASRGDRGLRTDTQYF
TGCGCCAGCAGGGGGGACAGGGGGCTTCGCACAGATACGCAGTATTTT
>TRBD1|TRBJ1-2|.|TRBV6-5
CASSYSVDRGGGYTF
TGTGCCAGCAGTTACTCGGTGGACAGGGGAGGCGGCTACACCTTC
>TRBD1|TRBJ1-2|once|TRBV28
CASSIIGTGAGYGYTF
TGTGCCAGCAGTATCATAGGGACAGGGGCTGGCTATGGCTACACCTTC
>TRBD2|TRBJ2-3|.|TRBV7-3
CASRWGLAETDTQYF
TGTGCCAGCAGGTGGGGACTAGCGGAAACCGATACGCAGTATTTT
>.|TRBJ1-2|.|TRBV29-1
CSVEVPLRGADYGCTF
TGCAGCGTTGAAGTCCCTCTTAGGGGCGCCGACTATGGCTGCACCTTC
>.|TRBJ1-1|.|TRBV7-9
CASSPGILSAEAFF
TGTGCCAGCAGCCCAGGGATTCTTTCCGCTGAAGCTTTCTTT
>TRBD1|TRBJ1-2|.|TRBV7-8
CASSLGQGPLANYGYTF
TGTGCCAGCAGCCTGGGACAGGGTCCTTTAGCTAACTATGGCTACACCTTC
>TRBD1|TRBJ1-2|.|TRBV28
CASSPGTDYGYTF
TGTGCCAGCAGTCCCGGGACAGACTATGGCTACACCTTC
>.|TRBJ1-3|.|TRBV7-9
CASSPRDIGNTIYF
TGTGCCAGCAGCCCGAGGGACATTGGAAACACCATATATTTT
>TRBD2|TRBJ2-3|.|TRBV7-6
CASSLLPGLAGGRADTQYF
TGTGCCAGCAGCTTACTTCCGGGACTAGCGGGAGGGCGCGCAGATACGCAGTATTTT
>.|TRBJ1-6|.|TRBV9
CASTPGSNNSPLHF
TGTGCCAGCACCCCGGGGAGCAATAATTCACCCCTCCACTTT
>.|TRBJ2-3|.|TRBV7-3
CASSLDSTDTQYF
TGTGCCAGCAGCTTAGACTCCACAGATACGCAGTATTTT
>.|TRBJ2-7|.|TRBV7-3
CASSLGPGRSYEQYF
TGTGCCAGCAGCTTAGGGCCGGGGAGGTCCTACGAGCAGTACTTC
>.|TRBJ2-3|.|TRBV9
CASSPKSRRASSDTQYF
TGTGCCAGCAGCCCTAAGTCGCGAAGGGCTTCCTCAGATACGCAGTATTTT
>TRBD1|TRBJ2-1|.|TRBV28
CASSFGTDYNEQFF
TGTGCCAGCAGCTTTGGGACAGACTACAATGAGCAGTTCTTC
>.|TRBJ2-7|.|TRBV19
CASSIGVGVSYEQYF
TGTGCCAGTAGTATAGGGGTCGGGGTATCCTACGAGCAGTACTTC
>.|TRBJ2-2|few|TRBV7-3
CASSLLGVTGELFF
TGTGCCAGCAGCTTATTAGGGGTCACCGGGGAGCTGTTTTTT
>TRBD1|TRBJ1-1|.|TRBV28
CASSSGQGAFLEAFF
TGTGCCAGCAGTTCTGGACAGGGGGCATTTTTGGAAGCTTTCTTT
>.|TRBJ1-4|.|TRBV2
CASKPALGEKLFF
TGTGCCAGCAAGCCCGCACTGGGGGAAAAACTGTTTTTT
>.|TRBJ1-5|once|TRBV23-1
CASSQSNRDSHQPQHF
TGCGCCAGCAGTCAATCGAACAGGGACTCTCATCAGCCCCAGCATTTT
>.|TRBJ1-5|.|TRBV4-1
CASSQGTVGQPQHF
TGCGCCAGCAGCCAAGGGACAGTTGGTCAGCCCCAGCATTTT
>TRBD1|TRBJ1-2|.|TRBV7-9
CASSSPDRGAYGYTF
TGTGCCAGCAGCTCCCCGGACAGGGGAGCTTATGGCTACACCTTC
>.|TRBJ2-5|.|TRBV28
CASSPRETQYF
TGTGCCAGCAGTCCCCGGGAGACCCAGTACTTC
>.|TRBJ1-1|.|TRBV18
CASSPWRDSYTEAFF
TGTGCCAGCTCACCTTGGCGCGACAGTTACACTGAAGCTTTCTTT
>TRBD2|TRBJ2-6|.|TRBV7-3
CASSLPGRDVLTF
TGTGCCAGCAGCTTACCAGGGAGGGACGTCCTGACTTTC
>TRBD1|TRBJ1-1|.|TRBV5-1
CASSSGDSSEAFF
TGCGCCAGCAGCTCAGGGGACAGCTCTGAAGCTTTCTTT
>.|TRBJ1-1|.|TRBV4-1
CASSRGQGNTEAFF
TGCGCCAGCAGCCGAGGGCAGGGGAACACTGAAGCTTTCTTT
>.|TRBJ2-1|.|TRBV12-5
CASGDGTNYNEQFF
TGTGCTAGTGGGGACGGGACCAACTACAATGAGCAGTTCTTC